Below, 4 T cell receptor beta chains from the same sample are listed, as sequenced in a study of blood T cell repertoires in COVID-19. Sequencing was performed with immunoSEQ multiplex PCR; in TCRdb, only in-frame clones are kept and a portion is missing. This sample has over 400,000 clones, with approximately 91% found just once. Sample: peripheral blood. These receptors were taken from a woman aged 45-60 years with COVID-19, enrolled during active disease.

The chain uses TRBV19 and TRBJ2-2; TRBD1 matches 9 bases. Trimming at V came to 5 bases and at J to 6 bases, leaving 10 bases not matched to a gene. The CDR3 consists of 16 residues. The V gene's germline CDR1 is LNHDA and CDR2 SQIVND (reference sequence). CDR3 sequence reads: CASSPGGQGLSGELFF. CDR3 nucleotides: TGTGCCAGTAGTCCAGGCGGACAGGGGTTATCCGGGGAGCTGTTTTTT.

The rearrangement joins TRBV18 to TRBJ1-3, with TRBD1 as a possible D gene (5 bases). The germline V gene encodes CDR1 KGHSH and CDR2 LQKENI. The V end was cut by 2 bases, the J end by 5 bases, with 13 bases between. The CDR3 runs to 15 residues. CDR3 nucleotide sequence: TGTGCCAGCTCACCAGATGGGACTCTCAGAAACACCATATATTTT. This translates into CASSPDGTLRNTIYF.

Concerning this clone: The DNA is left out, because the CDR3 cannot be placed on it with certainty; the CDR3 is given as TCRdb lists it. Within the sample, other DNA sequences also encode this same CDR3. The chain carries TRBV6-5 and TRBJ2-5; the D call of TRBD2 is as the table states it, not checked on the DNA. The CDR3 sequence runs 13 residues, both termini included. Germline lookup yields CDR1 MNHEY and CDR2 SVGAGI. The chain's CDR3 is CASSSSWRETQYF.

The chain combines TRBV6-6 with TRBJ1-1, with D possibly matching TRBD1 (6 bases). The CDR3 consists of 12 residues. Germline values: CDR1 MNHNY, CDR2 SVGAGI (reference sequence). V lost 4 bases, J lost 6 bases, and 9 bases lay in between. CDR3 amino acids: CASSLGGAEAFF. In DNA form, the CDR3 reads TGTGCCAGCAGTTTAGGGGGTGCTGAAGCTTTCTTT.